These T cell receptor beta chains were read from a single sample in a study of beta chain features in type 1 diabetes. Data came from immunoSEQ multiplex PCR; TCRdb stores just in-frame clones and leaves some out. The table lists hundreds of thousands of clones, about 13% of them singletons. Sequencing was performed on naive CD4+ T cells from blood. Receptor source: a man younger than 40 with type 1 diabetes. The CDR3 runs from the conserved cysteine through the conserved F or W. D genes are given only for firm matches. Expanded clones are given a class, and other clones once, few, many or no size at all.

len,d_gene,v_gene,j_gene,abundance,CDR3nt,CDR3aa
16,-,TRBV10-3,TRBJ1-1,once,TGTGCCATCACCCCGGGGAACAGTCCCATGAACACTGAAGCTTTCTTT,CAITPGNSPMNTEAFF
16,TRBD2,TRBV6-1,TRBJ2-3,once,TGTGCCAGCAGTGCGGCTAGCGGGAGTTTTGCAGATACGCAGTATTTT,CASSAASGSFADTQYF
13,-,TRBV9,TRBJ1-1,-,TGTGCCAGCAGCGTAGGGTTCGGGGGTGAAGCTTTCTTT,CASSVGFGGEAFF
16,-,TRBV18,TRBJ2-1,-,TGTGCCAGCTCACCCGGGGGAGCGGGCTCCTACAATGAGCAGTTCTTC,CASSPGGAGSYNEQFF
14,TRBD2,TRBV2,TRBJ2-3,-,TGTGCCAGCAGTGGCCTAGCGGGAGGAGATACGCAGTATTTT,CASSGLAGGDTQYF
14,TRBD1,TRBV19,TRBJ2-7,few,TGTGCCAGTAGTAGGACAGGGGCGGCCTACGAGCAGTACTTC,CASSRTGAAYEQYF
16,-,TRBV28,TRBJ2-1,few,TGTGCCAGCAGTTTCTCCGGCGGAATGGACTACAATGAGCAGTTCTTC,CASSFSGGMDYNEQFF
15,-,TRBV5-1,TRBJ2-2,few,TGCGCCAGCAGCTTCGAGGGGGTTGAGTCCGGGGAGCTGTTTTTT,CASSFEGVESGELFF
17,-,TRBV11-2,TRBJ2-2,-,TGTGCCAGCAGCTTAGGTGGGCTAGCCGCGAACACCGGGGAGCTGTTTTTT,CASSLGGLAANTGELFF
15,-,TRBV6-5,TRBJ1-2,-,TGTGCCAGCAGTTACTCGAGCGGGGATAACTATGGCTACACCTTC,CASSYSSGDNYGYTF
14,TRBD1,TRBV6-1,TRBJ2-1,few,TGTGCCAGCAGTGAGGGACAGAAGTACAATGAGCAGTTCTTC,CASSEGQKYNEQFF
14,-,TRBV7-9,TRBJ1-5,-,TGTGCCAGCAGCTTAGGACAGGCGAATCAGCCCCAGCATTTT,CASSLGQANQPQHF
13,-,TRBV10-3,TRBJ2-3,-,TGTGCCATCAGTGAGCGGTTACCAGATACGCAGTATTTT,CAISERLPDTQYF
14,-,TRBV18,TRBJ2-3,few,TGTGCCAGCTCACCTAACGGGATCGCAGATACGCAGTATTTT,CASSPNGIADTQYF
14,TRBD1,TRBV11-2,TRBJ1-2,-,TGTGCCAGCAGCTTTCGGACAGGGGGTGGTGGCTACACCTTC,CASSFRTGGGGYTF
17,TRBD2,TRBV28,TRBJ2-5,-,TGTGCCAGCAGTCCGAACCATTGGACTAGCGGCCAAGAGACCCAGTACTTC,CASSPNHWTSGQETQYF
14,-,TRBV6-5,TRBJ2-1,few,TGTGCCAGCAGTTACCTAGCGCATCACAATGAGCAGTTCTTC,CASSYLAHHNEQFF
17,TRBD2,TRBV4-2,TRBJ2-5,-,TGTGCCAGCAGCCAAGCCCCTAGCGGGAGTTTCAGGGAGACCCAGTACTTC,CASSQAPSGSFRETQYF
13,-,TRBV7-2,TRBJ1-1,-,TGTGCCAGCAGCTCACAGGGGAACACTGAAGCTTTCTTT,CASSSQGNTEAFF
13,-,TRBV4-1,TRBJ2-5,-,TGCGCCAGCAGCCAAGTTCAGGGAGAGACCCAGTACTTC,CASSQVQGETQYF
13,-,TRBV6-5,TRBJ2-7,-,TGTGCCAGCAGTTACATACGGTCCTACGAGCAGTACTTC,CASSYIRSYEQYF
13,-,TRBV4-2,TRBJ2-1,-,TGTGCCAGCAGCCCCGCCTCCAGAAATGAGCAGTTCTTC,CASSPASRNEQFF
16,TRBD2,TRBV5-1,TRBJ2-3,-,TGCGCCAGCAGCCCCGGGACTAGCGGGAGGGGTGATACGCAGTATTTT,CASSPGTSGRGDTQYF
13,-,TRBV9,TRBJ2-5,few,TGTGCCAGCAGCGTAGGACAGGCGGAGACCCAGTACTTC,CASSVGQAETQYF
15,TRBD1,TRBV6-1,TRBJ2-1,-,TGTGCCAGCAGTGCCCTCCGGGACAGGGGTAATGAGCAGTTCTTC,CASSALRDRGNEQFF
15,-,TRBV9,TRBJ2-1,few,TGTGCCAGCAGCGTAGATAGCGGCCCCTACAATGAGCAGTTCTTC,CASSVDSGPYNEQFF
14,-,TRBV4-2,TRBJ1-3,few,TGTGCCAGCAGCCACCGGGGCTCTGGAAACACCATATATTTT,CASSHRGSGNTIYF
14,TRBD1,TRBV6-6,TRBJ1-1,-,TGTGCCAGCAGTAACCAGGGGGCAGGCACTGAAGCTTTCTTT,CASSNQGAGTEAFF
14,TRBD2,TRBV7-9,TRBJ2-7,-,TGTGCCAGCAGCTTAGAAGCGGGGGGGTACGAGCAGTACTTC,CASSLEAGGYEQYF
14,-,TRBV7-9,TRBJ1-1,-,TGTGCCAGCAGCTTGAGTAACCTACTCACTGAAGCTTTCTTT,CASSLSNLLTEAFF
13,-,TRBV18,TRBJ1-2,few,TGTGCCAGCTCACCACCGAGTAACTATGGCTACACCTTC,CASSPPSNYGYTF
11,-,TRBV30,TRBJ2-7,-,TGTGCCTGGTCACTGAACTACGAGCAGTACTTC,CAWSLNYEQYF
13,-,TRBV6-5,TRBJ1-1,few,TGTGCCAGCAGTCTTCTAAGGAACACTGAAGCTTTCTTT,CASSLLRNTEAFF
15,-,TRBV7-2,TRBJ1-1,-,TGTGCCAGCAGCTTAGCGGCAGGGAACTTCGCTGAAGCTTTCTTT,CASSLAAGNFAEAFF
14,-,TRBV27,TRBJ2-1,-,TGTGCCAGCAGTTCTCACAGGGGGGGGGATGAGCAGTTCTTC,CASSSHRGGDEQFF
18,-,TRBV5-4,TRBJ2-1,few,TGTGCCAGCGGAAAGGGGCGCCAGGGATTGAGCTCCTACAATGAGCAGTTCTTC,CASGKGRQGLSSYNEQFF
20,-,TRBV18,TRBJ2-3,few,TGTGCCAGCTCACCATTTCGGCCCGATGCAGGGACGGGAGGCACAGATACGCAGTATTTT,CASSPFRPDAGTGGTDTQYF
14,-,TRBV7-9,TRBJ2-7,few,TGTGCCAGCAGCCCCCAGGAAGGGGGGGGCGAGCAGTACTTC,CASSPQEGGGEQYF
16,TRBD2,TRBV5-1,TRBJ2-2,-,TGCGCCAGCAGCTTGGGGACTAGCGGTTTCACCGGGGAGCTGTTTTTT,CASSLGTSGFTGELFF
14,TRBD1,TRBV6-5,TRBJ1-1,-,TGTGCCAGCAGTGGACAGGGCCGGAACACTGAAGCTTTCTTT,CASSGQGRNTEAFF
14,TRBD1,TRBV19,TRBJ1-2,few,TGTGCCAGTCGTACAGGGGGCGCCGGCTATGGCTACACCTTC,CASRTGGAGYGYTF
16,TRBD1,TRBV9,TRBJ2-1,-,TGTGCCAGCAGCCTCGGGACAGTCCTAGGGGGAAATGAGCAGTTCTTC,CASSLGTVLGGNEQFF
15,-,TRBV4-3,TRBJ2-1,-,TGCGCCAGCAGCCAAGAGGACAGTTGGTACAATGAGCAGTTCTTC,CASSQEDSWYNEQFF
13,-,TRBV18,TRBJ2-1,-,TGTGCCAGCTCATTATCAAGAGAGAATGAGCAGTTCTTC,CASSLSRENEQFF
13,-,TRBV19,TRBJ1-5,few,TGTGCCAGTATGGGGGCGCTGGATCAGCCCCAGCATTTT,CASMGALDQPQHF